This TCR beta chain was recovered during a study of cytomegalovirus exposure and HLA in healthy donors. Study as a whole: Among around 170 million T cells, an earlier analysis found around 100 million unique TCR beta sequences.

Broader study findings: Reports state that TCR beta sequences accurately predicted most subjects' HLA-A and HLA-B alleles. No immune exposure information besides CMV serostatus was available.

Both 60 Vbeta primers and 13 Jbeta primers went into the PCR. The table came from immunoSEQ multiplex PCR; TCRdb's copy has only in-frame clones and leaves some out. The repertoire includes 150,000 to 200,000 clones, roughly 85% of them detected once, and about 2.5% sits in the top ten. In regard to this clone: Its antigen is still unknown.

The length of the CDR3 is 16 residues. Deletions cut 6 bases from V and 4 bases from J, with 19 bases between. CDR1 MDHEN and CDR2 SYDVKM come from the germline V gene. The chain joins TRBV28 to TRBJ2-1; D possibly corresponds to TRBD2 (6 bases). This clonotype was obtained from a woman aged 50 to 65 in good health and CMV-seronegative. The sample taken for sequencing was PBMCs. The CDR3 region is CASSQGLSGRYNEQFF. For the CDR3, the DNA is TGTGCCAGCAGCCAGGGACTTTCTGGGCGATACAATGAGCAGTTCTTC.